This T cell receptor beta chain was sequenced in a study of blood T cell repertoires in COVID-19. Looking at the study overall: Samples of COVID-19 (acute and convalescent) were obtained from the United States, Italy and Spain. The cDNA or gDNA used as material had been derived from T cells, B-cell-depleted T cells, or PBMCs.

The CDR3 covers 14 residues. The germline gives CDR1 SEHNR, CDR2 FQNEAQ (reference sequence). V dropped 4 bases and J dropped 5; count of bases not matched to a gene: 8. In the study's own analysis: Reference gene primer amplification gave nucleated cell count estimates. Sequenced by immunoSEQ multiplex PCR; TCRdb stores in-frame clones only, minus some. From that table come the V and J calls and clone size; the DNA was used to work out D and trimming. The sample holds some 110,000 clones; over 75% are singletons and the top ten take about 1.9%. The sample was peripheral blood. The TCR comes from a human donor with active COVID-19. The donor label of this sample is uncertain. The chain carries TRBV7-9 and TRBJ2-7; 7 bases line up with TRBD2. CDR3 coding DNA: TGTGCCAGCAGCTGGGGGGGTCTAGGGAACGAGCAGTACTTC. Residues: CASSWGGLGNEQYF.